This T cell receptor (beta chain) is from a study of shared clonotypes between healthy human individuals. Overall study context: Used for every donor were three CD4 naive, three CD4 memory, two CD8 naive and one CD8 memory plate.

TCRdb's copy holds only in-frame clones and misses some; the assay was immunoSEQ multiplex PCR. The data contain millions of clones, roughly 95% of them singletons. Every donor was a Caucasian adult from Nashville, Tennessee. The authors divided CD4+ cells into CD45RA+ naive and CD45RA-negative memory subsets. Overall study results and limits: Clonotypes that were shared across a handful of donors made up approximately 5% of naive CD4 clonotypes.

To note about this clone: Antigen: not known.

The length of the CDR3 is 16 residues. CDR1 SGHTS and CDR2 YDEGEE come from the germline V gene. Trimming cost V 0 bases and J 8 bases, with 17 bases left between them. This chain uses TRBV5-8 with TRBJ1-4; D is unresolved. The sequence was collected from a man between 18 and 29 years old in good health. The sequenced sample consisted of naive CD4+ T cells sorted from blood. The sample's subset: CD45RA+ positively selected. Written as DNA, the CDR3 is TGTGCCAGCAGCTTGGTGGGAGAGACTAGAGGGGAAAAACTGTTTTTT. Amino acid sequence: CASSLVGETRGEKLFF.